Given below is one TCR beta chain in context. The V gene's germline CDR1 is LNHDA and CDR2 SQIVND (reference sequence). The CDR3 sequence is 14 residues long. Trimming took 5 bases from V and 8 from J; bases not matched to a gene: 5. Residents of about two dozen US areas, aged roughly 18 to 89 years, made up the participants. This entry is derived from a study of blood T cell repertoires in COVID-19. Using immunoSEQ multiplex PCR, the repertoire was profiled, and TCRdb retains in-frame clones only, with some absent. The sample has 140,000 or so clones; 80% to 90% are singletons. J is TRBJ2-1 and V is TRBV19; 11 bases are a match to TRBD1. This receptor was identified in a woman aged 50 to 65 with acute COVID-19. Sequencing input: PBMCs or T cells enriched from blood (not recorded which). The CDR3 loop is CASSAGQGADEQFF. The CDR3 nucleotides read TGTGCCAGTAGTGCTGGACAGGGGGCCGATGAGCAGTTCTTC.